The clone carrying this TCR beta chain has only a few counts. The data are from a study of HIV-infected patients and healthy controls. In germline, CDR1 is SGHKS, CDR2 YYEKEE (reference sequence). The CDR3 consists of 16 residues. The ends were cut back, 4 bases at V and 2 bases at J, with 15 bases in the middle. TCRdb ran MiXCR on the 5' RACE reads and lists one entry per CDR3 protein. Of approximately 64,000 distinct CDR3 sequences in the sample, about 19% were seen once. This rearrangement joins TRBV5-5 to TRBJ1-4; no clear D. This TCR was sampled from a human donor in good health. Sequencing was done on a sample of CD4+ T cells from blood. CDR3 protein: CASSPGTDPTNEKLFF. For the CDR3, the DNA is TGTGCCAGCAGCCCCGGAACAGACCCCACTAATGAAAAACTGTTTTTT.